Below are 8 T cell receptor beta chains sequenced from a single sample in a study of regulatory T cells in long-lasting Graves disease. Time point denoted: newly diagnosed GD, antithyroid drugs for less than 3 months. The TCR library was prepared using RNA isolated from PBMCs. Both iRepertoire HTBI primers and Arm-PCR of CDR3 regions were used to build the TCR beta libraries. MiXCR was run by TCRdb on the multiplex PCR reads, yielding one entry per CDR3 protein. The sample shows fewer than 450,000 distinct CDR3 sequences, about 15% of them seen only once. This same sample was also part of a study on T cells in Graves' hyperthyroidism and ophthalmopathy.

Sequences were derived from peripheral blood mononuclear cells (PBMCs), sampled at new diagnosis, from a patient treated with antithyroid drugs. The receptors here all came from a middle-aged woman with Graves disease.

This clonotype occurred many times. The chain joins TRBV12-3 or TRBV12-4 to TRBJ1-2, with TRBD1 matching 7 bases. After removal of 3 bases from V and 8 bases from J, the junction contained 9 bases not matched to a gene. The CDR3 totals 14 residues. The CDR3 DNA sequence: TGTGCCAGCAGTTTTGCCAGGGGGGCAGACGGCTACACCTTC. Translating it yields CASSFARGADGYTF.

This clonotype was counted a single time. Just one base apart from a much larger clone, this may be a read error. The CDR3 ends on some other residue instead of the conserved phenylalanine or tryptophan, so this is likely a read error. This sequence joins TRBV6-2 or TRBV6-3 and TRBJ2-3; 8 bases align to TRBD2. V was clipped by 2 bases and J by 0 bases; unmatched bases: 7. Germline CDR1 and CDR2: MNHEY and SVGEGT. This CDR3 is built from 17 residues. The CDR3 region has the DNA TGTGCCAGCAGTTACCAGGGACTAGATGTCAGCACAGATACGCAGTATCTT. Its translation: CASSYQGLDVSTDTQYL.

Note on this clonotype: At one of its ends the junction is not consistent with the germline gene, which may arise from a read error. This chain uses TRBV12-3 or TRBV12-4 with TRBJ2-3; D may be TRBD2 (6 bases). The CDR3 spans 16 residues. The CDR3 reads CASSLGTSGSTDTRYF. Here the CDR3 DNA reads TGTGCCAGCAGTTTAGGTACCAGCGGGTCCACAGATACGCGGTATTTT.

This clonotype was counted at least ten times. The chain has TRBV10-2 and TRBJ2-2; 8 nucleotides match TRBD2. With V trimmed by 2 bases and J by 5 bases, 7 bases remained unmatched. Germline V gives CDR1 WSHSY, CDR2 SAAADI. The CDR3 runs 16 residues. This CDR3 is CASSEGSGSSTGELFF. DNA of the CDR3: TGCGCCAGCAGTGAGGGCAGCGGGAGTAGTACCGGGGAGCTGTTTTTT.

This clonotype was counted many times. CDR3 bases: TGTGCCAGCATGTCGTCCAACGAGCAGTACTTC. It encodes CASMSSNEQYF. The chain couples TRBV12-3 or TRBV12-4 to TRBJ2-7; D uncertain. CDR3 length: 11 residues. Trimming left V 7 bases short and J 5 bases short, with 9 bases between.

This clonotype occurred many times. The chain has TRBV11-3 and TRBJ2-5, with D uncertain. V dropped 5 bases and J dropped 5 bases, with 15 bases sitting between them. Germline values: CDR1 SGHNT, CDR2 YENEEA. CDR3 size: 14 residues. CDR3 DNA sequence: TGTGCCAGCAGCGTGGCTTCGGGTTCGGAGACCCAGTACTTC. Protein sequence: CASSVASGSETQYF.

The table lists this clonotype with many counts. Written as DNA, the CDR3 is TGTGCCAGCAGATCACCGACCGGGACAGGGATGGCAGATACGCAGTATTTT. Its translation: CASRSPTGTGMADTQYF. The gene calls are TRBV11-3 and TRBJ2-3; 9 bases are a match to TRBD1. CDR3 length: 17 residues. V lost 6 bases and J lost 4; bases outside the gene matches: 14. Germline V CDR1 and CDR2: SGHNT, YENEEA.

This clonotype was recorded many times. The CDR3 is CASSFVLWREVSYNEQFF. Here the CDR3 DNA reads TGTGCCAGCAGTTTTGTTCTCTGGCGGGAGGTCTCCTACAATGAGCAGTTCTTC. The chain is built from TRBV12-3 or TRBV12-4 and TRBJ2-1; 8 bases match TRBD2. V dropped 3 bases and J dropped 0; count of bases not matched to a gene: 10. This CDR3 is 18 amino acids long.